The clone carrying this TCR beta chain has only a few counts. This entry comes from a study of blood T cells in healthy people across ages. The length of the CDR3 is 13 residues. V lost 4 bases to trimming and J lost 5 bases, with 11 bases between them. Germline CDR1 is MGHRA and CDR2 is YSYEKL. A second PCR of about 7 to 12 cycles used a sample-barcoded 5' primer and a J-beta primer mix. TCRdb reprocessed the 5' RACE reads via MiXCR and lists one record per CDR3 protein. This table has around 1,000,000 distinct CDR3 sequences, about 25% appearing once. This sample also belongs to another study, concerning T cells of mothers and their children. This second report adds: Random nucleotides (2-4) and sample barcodes were added by the M1S primer used in the second PCR. The study obtained over 8 million TCR beta CDR3 reads per mother and some 3 million per child. Related mother-child pairs shared slightly more overlap than unrelated pairs, but the difference was non-significant.

The clonotype originates from a girl under 10 years old in good health. The chain joins TRBV4-1 to TRBJ2-5; no definite D call. The specimen was blood. The CDR3: CASSPSNIETQYF. For the CDR3, the DNA is TGCGCCAGCAGCCCGAGCAATATCGAGACCCAGTACTTC.